This T cell receptor (beta chain) derives from a study of blood T cell repertoires in COVID-19. Study as a whole: Samples taken during acute and convalescent COVID-19 were collected in the United States, Italy and Spain. PBMCs, B-cell-depleted T cells, or T cells were the source of the cDNA or gDNA that made up the material.

CDR3 size: 14 residues. V was pared by 4 bases and J by 5 bases, with 11 bases between. Per germline, CDR1 SEHNR and CDR2 FQNEAQ (reference sequence). As originally analysed: Amplifying reference gene primers gave estimates of nucleated cell counts. Sequencing was performed with immunoSEQ multiplex PCR; in TCRdb, only in-frame clones are kept and a portion is missing. V, J and clone size derive from that table, while D and trimming were established from the DNA sequence. This table holds roughly 120,000 clones, roughly 80% found once. The rearrangement links TRBV7-9 to TRBJ2-2; D may be TRBD2 (6 bases). This TCR came from a man under 40 with acute or convalescent COVID-19. Sequenced material: peripheral blood. DNA of the CDR3: TGTGCCAGCAGCTCCCAGGGAGGAACCGGGGAGCTGTTTTTT. It specifies CASSSQGGTGELFF. Based on the CDR3 plus reference TRBV7-9 and TRBJ2-2, the full variable domain is DTGVSQNPRHKITKRGQNVTFRCDPISEHNRLYWYRQTLGQGPEFLTYFQNEAQLEKSRLLSDRFSAERPKGSFSTLEIQRTEQGDSAMYLCASSSQGGTGELFFGEGSRLTVL.